This T cell receptor (beta chain) came from a study of cytomegalovirus exposure and HLA in healthy donors. The donors belonged to the approximately 120-subject validation cohort, separate from the roughly 650-subject first cohort. Data came from immunoSEQ multiplex PCR; TCRdb stores just in-frame clones and leaves some out. This table has more than 250,000 clones, about nine tenths appearing once. From germline, CDR1 is MNHEY and CDR2 SMNVEV (reference sequence). V lost 3 bases and J lost 6, with 11 bases in between. CDR3 length: 13 residues. The TCR originated in a woman aged 18-29 years in good health and CMV-seronegative. Sequencing used PBMCs. The chain uses TRBV27 and TRBJ1-1; D is unclear. The CDR3 protein is CASSFVPGAEAFF. The CDR3 DNA reads as TGTGCCAGCAGTTTTGTCCCGGGTGCTGAAGCTTTCTTT.